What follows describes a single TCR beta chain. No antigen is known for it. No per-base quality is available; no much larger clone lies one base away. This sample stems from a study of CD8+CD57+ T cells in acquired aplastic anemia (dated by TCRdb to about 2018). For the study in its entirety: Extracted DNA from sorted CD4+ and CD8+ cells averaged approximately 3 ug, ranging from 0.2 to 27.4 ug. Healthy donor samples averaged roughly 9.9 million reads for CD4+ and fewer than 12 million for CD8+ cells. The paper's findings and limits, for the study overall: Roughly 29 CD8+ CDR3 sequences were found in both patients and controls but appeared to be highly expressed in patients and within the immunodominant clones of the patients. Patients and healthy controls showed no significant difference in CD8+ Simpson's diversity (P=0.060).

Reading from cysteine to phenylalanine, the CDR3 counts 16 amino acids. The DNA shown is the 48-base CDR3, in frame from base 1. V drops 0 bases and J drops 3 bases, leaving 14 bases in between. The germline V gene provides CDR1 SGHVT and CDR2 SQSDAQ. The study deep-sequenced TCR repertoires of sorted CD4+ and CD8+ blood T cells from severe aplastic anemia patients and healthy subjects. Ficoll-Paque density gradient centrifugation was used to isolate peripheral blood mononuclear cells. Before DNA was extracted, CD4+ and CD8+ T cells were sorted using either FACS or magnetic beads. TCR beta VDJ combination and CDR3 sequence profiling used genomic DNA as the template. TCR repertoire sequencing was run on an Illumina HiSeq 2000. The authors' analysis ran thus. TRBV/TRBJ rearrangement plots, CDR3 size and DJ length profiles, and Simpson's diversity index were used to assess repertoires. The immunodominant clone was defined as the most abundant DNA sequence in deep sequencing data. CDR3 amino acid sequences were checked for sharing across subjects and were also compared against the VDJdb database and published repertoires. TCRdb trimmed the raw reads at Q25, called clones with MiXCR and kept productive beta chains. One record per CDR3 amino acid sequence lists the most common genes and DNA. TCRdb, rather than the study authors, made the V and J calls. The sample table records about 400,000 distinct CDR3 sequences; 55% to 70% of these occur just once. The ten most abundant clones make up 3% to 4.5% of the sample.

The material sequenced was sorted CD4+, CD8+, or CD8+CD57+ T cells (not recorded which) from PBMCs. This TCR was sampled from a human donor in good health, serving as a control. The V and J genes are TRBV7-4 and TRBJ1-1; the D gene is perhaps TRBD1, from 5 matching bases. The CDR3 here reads CASSLAKGSIDTEAFF. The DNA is TGTGCCAGCAGCTTAGCGAAGGGGAGCATTGACACTGAAGCTTTCTTT.